A selection of T cell receptor beta chains follows, all from one sample in a study of T cells after yellow fever vaccination. In TCRdb, the 5' RACE reads were re-called with MiXCR into one record per CDR3 protein. The profile shows some 500,000 distinct CDR3 sequences, roughly 13% of them singletons. Specimen: PBMCs, collected on the day of the yellow fever booster vaccination. The receptors stem from a man aged 30-40 years who received the YFV17D yellow fever vaccine. Both conserved end residues are part of each CDR3. D genes are given only for firm matches. Size tells how often a clone was seen (once, few, many) or the class of an expanded clone, and some rows leave it out.

d_gene: TRBD1
abundance: few
v_gene: TRBV10-1
j_gene: TRBJ2-7
CDR3nt: TGCGCCAGCAGCCAACCGGGACAGGGGGACGAGCAGTACTTC
CDR3aa: CASSQPGQGDEQYF

d_gene: NA
abundance: NA
v_gene: TRBV12-3/TRBV12-4
j_gene: TRBJ1-1
CDR3nt: TGTGCCAGCAGCCGAGAAGGGACTGAAGCTTTCTTT
CDR3aa: CASSREGTEAFF

d_gene: NA
abundance: few
v_gene: TRBV7-8
j_gene: TRBJ1-1
CDR3nt: TGTGCCAGCAGCTCGGGAGGGGCCACTGAAGCTTTCTTT
CDR3aa: CASSSGGATEAFF

d_gene: NA
abundance: NA
v_gene: TRBV19
j_gene: TRBJ2-6
CDR3nt: TGTGCCAGTAGTAACCTCCTCTGGGCCAACGTCCTGACTTTC
CDR3aa: CASSNLLWANVLTF

d_gene: NA
abundance: few
v_gene: TRBV6-1
j_gene: TRBJ1-2
CDR3nt: TGTGCCAGCAGTGTCAGGGAATGGGGTGGCTACACCTTC
CDR3aa: CASSVREWGGYTF

d_gene: NA
abundance: NA
v_gene: TRBV20-1
j_gene: TRBJ1-2
CDR3nt: TGCAGTGCTAGAGAGGCAGGCATGAGGGCTAACGGCTACACCTTC
CDR3aa: CSAREAGMRANGYTF

d_gene: NA
abundance: NA
v_gene: TRBV6-6
j_gene: TRBJ2-2
CDR3nt: TGTGCCAGCAGTTATGTTATCGGGGAGCTGTTTTTT
CDR3aa: CASSYVIGELFF

d_gene: NA
abundance: many
v_gene: TRBV28
j_gene: TRBJ2-5
CDR3nt: TGTGCCAGCAGTTTATGGGCTATAACTTTAGCCCAAGAGACCCAGTACTTC
CDR3aa: CASSLWAITLAQETQYF

d_gene: NA
abundance: NA
v_gene: TRBV12-3/TRBV12-4
j_gene: TRBJ2-5
CDR3nt: TGTGCCAGCAGTCAGACACGACAAGAGACCCAGTACTTC
CDR3aa: CASSQTRQETQYF

d_gene: NA
abundance: few
v_gene: TRBV5-1
j_gene: TRBJ1-1
CDR3nt: TGCGCCAGCAGGCGAACAGGGTGGGCGAACACTGAAGCTTTCTTT
CDR3aa: CASRRTGWANTEAFF

d_gene: TRBD2
abundance: few
v_gene: TRBV5-1
j_gene: TRBJ2-3
CDR3nt: TGCGCCAGCAGCTTGGCCGTTTCTTTGGCGGGAGAAACAGATACGCAGTATTTT
CDR3aa: CASSLAVSLAGETDTQYF

d_gene: NA
abundance: many
v_gene: TRBV20-1
j_gene: TRBJ2-1
CDR3nt: TGCAGTGCTAGAAAAAGAGCGGAGCGCTACAATGAGCAGTTCTTC
CDR3aa: CSARKRAERYNEQFF

d_gene: TRBD1
abundance: NA
v_gene: TRBV11-3
j_gene: TRBJ2-4
CDR3nt: TGTGCCAGCAGCTCCGGACAGGGGGCGCCGGACATTCAGTACTTC
CDR3aa: CASSSGQGAPDIQYF